The clone carrying this T cell receptor beta chain has just a few counts. With 4 bases clipped from V and 5 bases from J, the junction kept 4 bases outside the gene matches. The length of the CDR3 is 13 residues. Germline V gene sequence: CDR1 MDHEN, CDR2 SYDVKM. TCRdb re-analysed the 5' RACE reads in MiXCR, keeping a single row per CDR3 protein. The table records tens of thousands of distinct CDR3 sequences, around 26% of them present only once. The sequencing input was tumor-infiltrating memory CD4+ T cells sorted from the breast tumor. Subset specified: memory CD4+ T cells, CD4+CD45RO+CD25-. The receptor was isolated from a female donor with breast cancer. The gene calls are TRBV28 and TRBJ1-2; 7 bases match TRBD1. In nucleotides, the CDR3 is TGTGCCAGCAGTTCTACAGGGGAGTATGGCTACACCTTC. Its protein is CASSSTGEYGYTF.